In this sample, the clone carrying this T cell receptor (beta chain) turned up a few times. These data originate in a study of PD-1 blockade in classical Hodgkin lymphoma. Every single patient, without exception, relapsed after autologous stem cell transplantation, and brentuximab vedotin exposure varied. Only in-frame clones appear in the TCRdb table, and some are missing; sequencing was by immunoSEQ multiplex PCR. The repertoire holds tens of thousands of clones, 89% seen once, with about 20% in the top ten. This TCR was recovered from a human donor with classical Hodgkin lymphoma. The specimen comprised peripheral blood mononuclear cells (PBMCs), sampled at baseline.

CDR3 protein: CASRTSGGPYGYTF. The CDR3 bases are TGTGCCAGCAGGACCTCAGGGGGCCCTTATGGCTACACCTTC. The genes are TRBV2 and TRBJ1-2; 8 nucleotides align to TRBD1. CDR3 length: 14 residues. The J segment lost 5 bases and the V segment lost 6 bases, leaving 8 bases of the junction unmatched. The V gene's germline CDR1 is SNHLY and CDR2 FYNNEI.